Below are 8 T cell receptor beta chains sequenced from a single sample in a study of blood T cells in healthy people across ages. A sample-barcoded 5' primer and a J-beta primer mix were used in a second PCR of about 7 to 12 cycles. From the 5' RACE reads, TCRdb called clonotypes with MiXCR, one entry per CDR3 protein. The sample holds around 940,000 distinct CDR3 sequences, just over 50% seen once. The source material was blood. The receptors derive from a woman in her sixties in good health.

The chain employs TRBV28 and TRBJ1-2; possible D gene TRBD1, 5 bases. This CDR3 spans 14 amino acids. The germline V gene has CDR1 MDHEN and CDR2 SYDVKM. V was trimmed by 10 bases and J by 5 bases, leaving 20 bases between them. In DNA, the CDR3 is TGTGCCATCCAGACGTGGGGCCCCCCTTATGGCTACACCTTC. This codes for CAIQTWGPPYGYTF.

Here the CDR3 reads CASRTSSGRDGYTF. CDR3 DNA sequence: TGTGCCAGCAGGACCTCCTCGGGGCGTGATGGCTACACCTTC. This chain uses TRBV7-9 with TRBJ1-2; possible D gene TRBD1, 5 bases. V was trimmed by 6 bases and J by 6 bases, leaving 17 bases between them. CDR3 length: 14 residues. The germline V gene has CDR1 SEHNR and CDR2 FQNEAQ (reference sequence). Full variable domain (remainder filled in from reference TRBV7-9 and TRBJ1-2): DTGVSQNPRHKITKRGQNVTFRCDPISEHNRLYWYRQTLGQGPEFLTYFQNEAQLEKSRLLSDRFSAERPKGSFSTLEIQRTEQGDSAMYLCASRTSSGRDGYTFGSGTRLTVV.

V usage is TRBV14 and J usage is TRBJ2-5; TRBD2 matches 8 bases. V dropped 0 bases and J dropped 1; count of bases not matched to a gene: 4. The CDR3 has 16 residues. CDR1 is SGHDN, CDR2 FVKESK, per germline. CDR3 sequence (DNA): TGTGCCAGCAGCCAAGATTTGGGACTAGTCCAAGAGACCCAGTACTTC. It specifies CASSQDLGLVQETQYF.

This clonotype turned up a few times. The V call is TRBV4-1, the J call TRBJ1-2, with D possibly being TRBD1 (5 bases). The CDR3 runs 16 residues. The germline CDR1 and CDR2 sequences are MGHRA and YSYEKL. Trimming cost V 1 base and J 2 bases, with 14 bases left between them. CDR3 loop: CASSQVGSGDNYGYTF. The CDR3 DNA is TGCGCCAGCAGCCAAGTGGGGTCGGGGGACAACTATGGCTACACCTTC.

This chain joins TRBV6-2 or TRBV6-3 and TRBJ2-2; 10 positions match TRBD1. The CDR3 length is 16 residues. Per germline, CDR1 MNHEY and CDR2 SVGEGT. Trimming cost V 8 bases and J 0 bases; bases outside gene matches: 6. The CDR3, as DNA: TGTGCCAGCGGGACAGGGGACCCATCGAACACCGGGGAGCTGTTTTTT. Its translation is CASGTGDPSNTGELFF.

This clonotype showed up many times. J is TRBJ2-7 and V is TRBV7-2, with D perhaps TRBD1 or TRBD2 (6 bases each). CDR1 SGHTA and CDR2 FQGNSA come from the germline V gene. Trimming took off 4 bases at V and 3 bases at J, with 13 bases between the two ends. This CDR3 comprises 14 residues. The CDR3 here is CASSSLGGLYEQYF. CDR3 DNA: TGTGCCAGCAGCTCTCTGGGGGGCCTCTACGAGCAGTACTTC.

Here the CDR3 reads CSARPAGEWYEQFF. The CDR3 nucleotides are TGCAGTGCTAGACCGGCGGGAGAGTGGTATGAGCAGTTCTTC. The J gene is TRBJ2-1, the V gene TRBV20-1; 7 positions agree with TRBD2. With 2 bases clipped from V and 8 bases from J, the junction kept 9 bases outside the gene matches. This CDR3 contains 14 residues. CDR1 and CDR2 from the germline V gene are DFQATT and SNEGSKA (reference sequence).

Worth noting for this clonotype: The junction departs from the called germline gene at one end, perhaps through a read error. The chain uses TRBV13 and TRBJ2-7; D gene unclear. The CDR3 covers 15 residues. Germline values: CDR1 PRHDT, CDR2 FYEKMQ (reference sequence). The CDR3 DNA is TGTGCCAGCCAAAATTCCTACGGACCGAGCTACGAGCAGAACTTC. Translation: CASQNSYGPSYEQNF.